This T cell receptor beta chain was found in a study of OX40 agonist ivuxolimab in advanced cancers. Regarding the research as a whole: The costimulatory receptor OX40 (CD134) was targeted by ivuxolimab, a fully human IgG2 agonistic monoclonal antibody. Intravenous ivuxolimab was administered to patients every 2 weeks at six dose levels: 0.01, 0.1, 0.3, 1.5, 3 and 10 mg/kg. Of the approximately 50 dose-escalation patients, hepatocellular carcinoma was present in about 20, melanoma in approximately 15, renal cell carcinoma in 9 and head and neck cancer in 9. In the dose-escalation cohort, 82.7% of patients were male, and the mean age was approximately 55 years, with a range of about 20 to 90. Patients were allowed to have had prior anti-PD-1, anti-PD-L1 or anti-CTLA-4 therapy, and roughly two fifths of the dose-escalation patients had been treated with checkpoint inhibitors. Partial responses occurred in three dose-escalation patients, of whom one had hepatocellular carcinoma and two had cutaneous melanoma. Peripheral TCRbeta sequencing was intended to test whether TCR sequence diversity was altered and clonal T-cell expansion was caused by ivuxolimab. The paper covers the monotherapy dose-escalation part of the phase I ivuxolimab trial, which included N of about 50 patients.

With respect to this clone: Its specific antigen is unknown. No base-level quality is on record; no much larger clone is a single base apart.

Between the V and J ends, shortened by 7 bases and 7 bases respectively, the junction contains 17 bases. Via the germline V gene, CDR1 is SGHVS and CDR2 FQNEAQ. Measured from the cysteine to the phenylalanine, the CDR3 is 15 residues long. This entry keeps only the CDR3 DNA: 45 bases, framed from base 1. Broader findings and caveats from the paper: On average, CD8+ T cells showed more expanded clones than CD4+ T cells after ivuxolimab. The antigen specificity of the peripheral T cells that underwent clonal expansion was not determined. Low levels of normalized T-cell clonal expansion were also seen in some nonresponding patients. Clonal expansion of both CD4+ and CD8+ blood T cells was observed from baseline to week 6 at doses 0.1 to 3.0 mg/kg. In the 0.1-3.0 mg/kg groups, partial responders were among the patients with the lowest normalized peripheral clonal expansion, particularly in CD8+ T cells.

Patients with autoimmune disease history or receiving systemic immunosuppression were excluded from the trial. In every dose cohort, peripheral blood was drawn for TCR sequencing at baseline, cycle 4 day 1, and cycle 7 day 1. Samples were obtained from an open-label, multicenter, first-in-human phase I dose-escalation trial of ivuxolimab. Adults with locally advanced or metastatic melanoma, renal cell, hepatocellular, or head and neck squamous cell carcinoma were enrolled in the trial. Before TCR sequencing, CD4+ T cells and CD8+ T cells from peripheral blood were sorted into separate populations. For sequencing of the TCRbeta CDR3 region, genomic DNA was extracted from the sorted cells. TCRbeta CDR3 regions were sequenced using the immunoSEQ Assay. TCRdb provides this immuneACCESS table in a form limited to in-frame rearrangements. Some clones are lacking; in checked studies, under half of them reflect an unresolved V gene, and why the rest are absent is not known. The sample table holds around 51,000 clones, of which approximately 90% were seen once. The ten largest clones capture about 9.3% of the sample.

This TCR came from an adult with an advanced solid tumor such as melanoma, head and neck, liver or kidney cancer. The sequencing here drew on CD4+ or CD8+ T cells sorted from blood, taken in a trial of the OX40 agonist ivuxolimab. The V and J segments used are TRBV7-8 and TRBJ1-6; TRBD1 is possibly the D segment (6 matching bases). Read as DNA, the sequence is TGTGCCAGCACCTGGGGGGGGCTGGAAAATTCACCCCTCCACTTT. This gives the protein CASTWGGLENSPLHF. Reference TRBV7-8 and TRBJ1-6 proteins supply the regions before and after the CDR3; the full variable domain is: GAGVSQSPRYKVAKRGQDVALRCDPISGHVSLFWYQQALGQGPEFLTYFQNEAQLDKSGLPSDRFFAERPEGSVSTLKIQRTQQEDSAVYLCASTWGGLENSPLHFGNGTRLTVT.